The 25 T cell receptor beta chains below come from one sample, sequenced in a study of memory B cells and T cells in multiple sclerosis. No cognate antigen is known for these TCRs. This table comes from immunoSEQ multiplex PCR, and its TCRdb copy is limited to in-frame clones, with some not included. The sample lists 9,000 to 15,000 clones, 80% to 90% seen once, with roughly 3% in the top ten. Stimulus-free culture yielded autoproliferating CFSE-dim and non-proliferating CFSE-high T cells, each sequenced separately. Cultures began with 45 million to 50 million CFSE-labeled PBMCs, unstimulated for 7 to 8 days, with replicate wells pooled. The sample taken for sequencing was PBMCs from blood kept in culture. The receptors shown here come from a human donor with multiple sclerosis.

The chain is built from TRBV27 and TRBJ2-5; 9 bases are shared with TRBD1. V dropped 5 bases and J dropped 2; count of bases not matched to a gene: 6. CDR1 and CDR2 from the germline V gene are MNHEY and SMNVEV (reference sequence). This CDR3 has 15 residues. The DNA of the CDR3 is TGTGCCAGCAGTCTGGGACAGGGATTACAAGAGACCCAGTACTTC. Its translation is CASSLGQGLQETQYF.

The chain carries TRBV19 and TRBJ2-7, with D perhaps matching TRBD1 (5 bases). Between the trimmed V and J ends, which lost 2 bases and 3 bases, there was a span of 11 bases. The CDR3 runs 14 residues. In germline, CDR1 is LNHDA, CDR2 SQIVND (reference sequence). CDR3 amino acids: CASSISQGFYEQYF. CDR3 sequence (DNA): TGTGCCAGTAGTATAAGTCAGGGCTTCTACGAGCAGTACTTC.

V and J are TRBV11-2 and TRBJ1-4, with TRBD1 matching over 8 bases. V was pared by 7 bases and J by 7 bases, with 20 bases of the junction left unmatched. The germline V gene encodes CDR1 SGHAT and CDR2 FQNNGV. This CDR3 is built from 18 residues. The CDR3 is CASNEGRGRIFRSEKLFF. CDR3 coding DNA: TGTGCCAGCAACGAGGGCAGGGGGCGGATTTTTCGGAGTGAAAAACTGTTTTTT.

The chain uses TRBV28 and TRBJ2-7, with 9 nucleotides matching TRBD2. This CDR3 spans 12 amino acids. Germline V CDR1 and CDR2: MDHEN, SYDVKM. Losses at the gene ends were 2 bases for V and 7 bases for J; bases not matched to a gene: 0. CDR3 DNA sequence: TGTGCCAGCAGTTTACTAGCGGGAGAGCAGTACTTC. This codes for CASSLLAGEQYF.

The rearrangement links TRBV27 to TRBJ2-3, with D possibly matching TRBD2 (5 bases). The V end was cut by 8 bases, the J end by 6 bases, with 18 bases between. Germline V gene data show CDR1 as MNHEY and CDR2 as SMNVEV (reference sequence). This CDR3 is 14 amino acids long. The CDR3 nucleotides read TGTGCCAGCTACCCCGCCGAGGGTTCGGATACGCAGTATTTT. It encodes CASYPAEGSDTQYF.

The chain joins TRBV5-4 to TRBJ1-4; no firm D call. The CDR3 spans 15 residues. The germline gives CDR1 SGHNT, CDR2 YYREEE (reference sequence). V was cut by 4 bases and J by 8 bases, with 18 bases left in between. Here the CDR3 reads CASSQKREHGEKLFF. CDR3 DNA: TGTGCCAGCAGCCAGAAACGCGAGCATGGGGAAAAACTGTTTTTT.

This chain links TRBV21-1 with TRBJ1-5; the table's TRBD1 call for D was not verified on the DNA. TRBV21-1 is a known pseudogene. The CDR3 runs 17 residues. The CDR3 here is CASSKVQDRDSNQPQHF. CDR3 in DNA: TGTGCCAGCAGCAAAGTTCAGGACAGGGATAGCAATCAGCCCCAGCATTTT.

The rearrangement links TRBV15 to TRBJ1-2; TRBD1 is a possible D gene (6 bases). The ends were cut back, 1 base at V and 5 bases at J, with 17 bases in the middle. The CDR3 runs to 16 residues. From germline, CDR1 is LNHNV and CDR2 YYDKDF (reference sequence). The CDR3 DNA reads TGTGCCACCAGCAGAGGGGAGGCCCTAGGGGGGTATGGCTACACCTTC. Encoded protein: CATSRGEALGGYGYTF. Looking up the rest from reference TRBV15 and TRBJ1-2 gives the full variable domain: DAMVIQNPRYQVTQFGKPVTLSCSQTLNHNVMYWYQQKSSQAPKLLFHYYDKDFNNEADTPDNFQSRRPNTSFCFLDIRSPGLGDTAMYLCATSRGEALGGYGYTFGSGTRLTVV.

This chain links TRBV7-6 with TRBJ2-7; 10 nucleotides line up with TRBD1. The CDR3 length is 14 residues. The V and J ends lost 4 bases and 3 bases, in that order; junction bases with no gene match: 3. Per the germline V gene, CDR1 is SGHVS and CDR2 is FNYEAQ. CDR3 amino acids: CASSSGTGDYEQYF. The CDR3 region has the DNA TGTGCCAGCAGCTCCGGGACAGGGGACTACGAGCAGTACTTC.

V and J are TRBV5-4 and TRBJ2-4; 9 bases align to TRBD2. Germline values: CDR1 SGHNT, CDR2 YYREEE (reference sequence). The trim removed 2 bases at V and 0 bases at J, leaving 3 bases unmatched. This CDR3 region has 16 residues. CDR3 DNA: TGTGCCAGCAGCTTAGCGGGGGGCATAGCCAAAAACATTCAGTACTTC. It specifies CASSLAGGIAKNIQYF. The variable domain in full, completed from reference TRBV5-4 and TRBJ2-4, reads ETGVTQSPTHLIKTRGQQVTLRCSSQSGHNTVSWYQQALGQGPQFIFQYYREEENGRGNFPPRFSGLQFPNYSSELNVNALELDDSALYLCASSLAGGIAKNIQYFGAGTRLSVL.

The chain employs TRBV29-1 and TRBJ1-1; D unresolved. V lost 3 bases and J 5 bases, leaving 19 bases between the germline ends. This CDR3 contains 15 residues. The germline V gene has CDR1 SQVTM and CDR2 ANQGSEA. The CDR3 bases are TGCAGCGTTGACCCTCGTAGGGAGGGCCAGACTGAAGCTTTCTTT. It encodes CSVDPRREGQTEAFF.

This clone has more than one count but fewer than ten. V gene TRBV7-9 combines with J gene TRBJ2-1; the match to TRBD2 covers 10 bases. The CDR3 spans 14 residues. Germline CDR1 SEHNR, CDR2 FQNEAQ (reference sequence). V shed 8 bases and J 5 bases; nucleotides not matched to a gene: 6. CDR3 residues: CASSGTSAHNEQFF. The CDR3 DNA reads TGTGCCAGCTCCGGGACTAGCGCCCACAATGAGCAGTTCTTC.

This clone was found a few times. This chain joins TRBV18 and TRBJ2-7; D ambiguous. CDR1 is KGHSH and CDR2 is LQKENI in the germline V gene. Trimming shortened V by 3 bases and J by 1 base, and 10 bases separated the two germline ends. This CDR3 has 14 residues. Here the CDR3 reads CASSPSVESYEQYF. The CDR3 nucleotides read TGTGCCAGCTCACCTAGTGTTGAGTCCTACGAGCAGTACTTC. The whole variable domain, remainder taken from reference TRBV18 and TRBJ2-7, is NAGVMQNPRHLVRRRGQEARLRCSPMKGHSHVYWYRQLPEEGLKFMVYLQKENIIDESGMPKERFSAEFPKEGPSILRIQQVVRGDSAAYFCASSPSVESYEQYFGPGTRLTVT.

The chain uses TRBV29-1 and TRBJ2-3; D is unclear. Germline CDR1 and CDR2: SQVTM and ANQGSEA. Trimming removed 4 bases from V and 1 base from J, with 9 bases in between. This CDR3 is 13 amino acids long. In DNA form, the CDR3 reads TGCAGCGTTGCGGTTTTGGGCACAGATACGCAGTATTTT. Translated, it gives CSVAVLGTDTQYF.

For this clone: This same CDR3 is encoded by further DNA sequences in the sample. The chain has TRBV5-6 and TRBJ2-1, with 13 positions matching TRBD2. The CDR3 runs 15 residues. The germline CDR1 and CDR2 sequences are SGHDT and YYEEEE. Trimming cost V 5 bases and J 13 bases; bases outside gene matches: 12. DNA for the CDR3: TGTGCCAGCAGGCTACTAGCGGGAGGGCCGACTGAACAGTTCTTC. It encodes CASRLLAGGPTEQFF.

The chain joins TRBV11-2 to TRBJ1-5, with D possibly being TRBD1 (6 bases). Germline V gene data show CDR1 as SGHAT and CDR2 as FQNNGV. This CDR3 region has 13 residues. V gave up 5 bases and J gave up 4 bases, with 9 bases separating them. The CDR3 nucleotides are TGTGCCAGCAGCACCACAGGGAATCAGCCCCAGCATTTT. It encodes CASSTTGNQPQHF.

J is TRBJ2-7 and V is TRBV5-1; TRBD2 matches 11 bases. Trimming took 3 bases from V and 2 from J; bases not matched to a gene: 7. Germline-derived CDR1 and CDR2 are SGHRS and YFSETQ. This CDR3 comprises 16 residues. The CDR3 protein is CASSSGLAAGTYEQYF. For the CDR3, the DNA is TGCGCCAGCAGCTCGGGACTAGCGGCTGGAACCTACGAGCAGTACTTC.

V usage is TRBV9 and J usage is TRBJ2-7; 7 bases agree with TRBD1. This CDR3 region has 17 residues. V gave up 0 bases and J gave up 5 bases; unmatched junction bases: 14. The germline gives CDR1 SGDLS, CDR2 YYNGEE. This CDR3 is CASSVGQGLGAKNEQYF. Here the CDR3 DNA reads TGTGCCAGCAGCGTAGGACAGGGATTAGGGGCGAAAAACGAGCAGTACTTC.

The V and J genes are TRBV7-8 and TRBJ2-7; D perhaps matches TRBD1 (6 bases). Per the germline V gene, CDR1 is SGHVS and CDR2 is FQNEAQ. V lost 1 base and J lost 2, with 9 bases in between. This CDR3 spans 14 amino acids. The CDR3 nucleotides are TGTGCCAGCAGCTTAGGGGGACAAACCTACGAGCAGTACTTC. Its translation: CASSLGGQTYEQYF.

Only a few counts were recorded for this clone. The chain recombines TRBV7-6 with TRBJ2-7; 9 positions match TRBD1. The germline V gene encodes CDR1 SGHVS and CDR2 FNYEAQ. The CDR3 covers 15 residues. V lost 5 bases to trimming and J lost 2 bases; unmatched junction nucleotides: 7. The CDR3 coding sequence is TGTGCCAGCAGCCAAGGGACAGGGAAGGCCTACGAGCAGTACTTC. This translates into CASSQGTGKAYEQYF.

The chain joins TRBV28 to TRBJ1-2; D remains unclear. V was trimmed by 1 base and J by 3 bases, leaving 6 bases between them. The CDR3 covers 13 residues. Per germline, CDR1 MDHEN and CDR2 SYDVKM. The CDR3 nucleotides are TGTGCCAGCAGTTTATCCCGGGACTATGGCTACACCTTC. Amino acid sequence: CASSLSRDYGYTF.

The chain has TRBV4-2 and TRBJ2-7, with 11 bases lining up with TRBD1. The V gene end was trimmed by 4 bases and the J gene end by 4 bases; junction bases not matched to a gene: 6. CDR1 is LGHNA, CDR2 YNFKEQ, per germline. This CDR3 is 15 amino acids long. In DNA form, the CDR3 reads TGTGCCAGCAGCCGCTCCGGACAGGGGGCGTACGAGCAGTACTTC. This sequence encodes CASSRSGQGAYEQYF.

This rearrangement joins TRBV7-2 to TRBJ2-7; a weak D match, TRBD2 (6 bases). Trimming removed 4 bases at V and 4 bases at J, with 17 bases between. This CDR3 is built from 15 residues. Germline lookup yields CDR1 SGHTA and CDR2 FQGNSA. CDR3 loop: CASSSLSGGIYEQYF. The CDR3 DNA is TGTGCCAGCAGCTCGCTAAGTGGCGGGATTTACGAGCAGTACTTC.

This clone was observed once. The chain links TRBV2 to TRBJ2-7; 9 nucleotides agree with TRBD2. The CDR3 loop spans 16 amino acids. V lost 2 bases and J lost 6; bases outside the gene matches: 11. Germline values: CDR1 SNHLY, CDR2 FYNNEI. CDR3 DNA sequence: TGTGCCAGCAGTGAAAACTGTGGGACTAGCCTCTGCGAGCAGTACTTC. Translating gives CASSENCGTSLCEQYF.

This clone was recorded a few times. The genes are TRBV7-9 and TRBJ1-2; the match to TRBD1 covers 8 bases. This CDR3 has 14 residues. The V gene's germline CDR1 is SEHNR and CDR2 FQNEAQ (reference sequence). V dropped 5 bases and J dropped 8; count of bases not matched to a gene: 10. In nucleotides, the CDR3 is TGTGCCAGCAGCCTGGGACAGGTGGTACCCGGCTACACCTTC. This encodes CASSLGQVVPGYTF.